Below, 21 T cell receptor beta chains from the same sample are listed, as sequenced in a study of memory CD4+ T cells and cytomegalovirus serostatus. Single viable CD3+CD4+CD8-CD45RO+ cells were sorted as the memory CD4+ T cells. Generated by immunoSEQ multiplex PCR, the TCRdb table keeps only in-frame clones and is missing some. The repertoire has roughly 48,000 clones, 65% to 80% of them found once; the top ten carry under 1.5%. The sequenced sample was memory CD4+ T cells from blood. The source of these receptors is an adult in good health and CMV-seropositive.

The V and J genes are TRBV2 and TRBJ1-4; 12 bases match TRBD1. Germline CDR1 and CDR2: SNHLY and FYNNEI. The CDR3 is 16 amino acids. The V segment lost 4 bases and the J segment 10 bases; nucleotides outside the gene matches: 10. The CDR3 DNA reads TGTGCCAGCAGTGGATCCATCGGGACAGGGGGCGGAAAACTGTTTTTT. Translated: CASSGSIGTGGGKLFF.

This clone occurred a few times. The chain recombines TRBV10-2 with TRBJ2-3, with D possibly TRBD1 on 5 matching bases. Per the germline V gene, CDR1 is WSHSY and CDR2 is SAAADI. V was pared by 5 bases and J by 5 bases, with 17 bases between. The CDR3 extends over 15 amino acids. The CDR3 coding sequence is TGCGCCAGCAGTCTAGGGGCAGGTAAAAAAGATACGCAGTATTTT. Translating gives CASSLGAGKKDTQYF.

In its sample, this clone was seen once. The chain employs TRBV6-5 and TRBJ2-7; D might be TRBD2 (6 bases). The V end lost 8 bases, the J end lost 0 bases, and 17 bases lay between the germline ends. Germline V gene sequence: CDR1 MNHEY, CDR2 SVGAGI. The CDR3 is 15 amino acids. The CDR3 DNA follows: TGTGCCAGCCGGGAGAGGCGAGGAACCTCCTACGAGCAGTACTTC. Translating gives CASRERRGTSYEQYF.

CDR3 nucleotide sequence: TGTGCCAGCAGATCCCCCGGGGCAGGGGGATTCGGTGAGCAGTTCTTC. Its translation: CASRSPGAGGFGEQFF. The chain carries TRBV27 and TRBJ2-1; TRBD1 agrees at 7 bases. The germline CDR1 and CDR2 sequences are MNHEY and SMNVEV (reference sequence). With V trimmed by 6 bases and J by 9 bases, 17 bases remained unmatched. The CDR3 consists of 16 residues.

Points on this clone: An end of the junction does not agree with germline; a read error may underlie this. This rearrangement joins TRBV7-7 to TRBJ2-1, with a weak D call TRBD1 (5 bases). The CDR3 has 14 residues. CDR1 is SSHAT and CDR2 is FNYEAQ in the germline V gene (reference sequence). DNA for the CDR3: TGTGCTAGCAGCTCCCAGGGTCTTAACAATGAGCAGTTCTTC. This encodes CASSSQGLNNEQFF.

The J gene is TRBJ2-5, the V gene TRBV7-3, with a possible D match to TRBD2 (6 bases). This CDR3 is built from 15 residues. V shed 3 bases and J shed 0 bases, with 11 bases lying between them. Germline V gene data show CDR1 as SGHTA and CDR2 as FQGTGA. The DNA for the CDR3 is TGTGCCAGCAGCTTGCAGGGACTTTACCAAGAGACCCAGTACTTC. The encoded protein is CASSLQGLYQETQYF.

The chain recombines TRBV7-9 with TRBJ2-1, with 10 bases matching TRBD2. This CDR3 is 15 amino acids long. Germline V gene data show CDR1 as SEHNR and CDR2 as FQNEAQ (reference sequence). After removal of 2 bases from V and 7 bases from J, the junction contained 5 bases not matched to a gene. CDR3 loop: CASSLKAGGPNEQFF. For the CDR3, the DNA is TGTGCCAGCAGCTTAAAAGCGGGAGGGCCGAATGAGCAGTTCTTC.

The J gene is TRBJ2-2, the V gene TRBV6-6, with D possibly called TRBD1 or TRBD2 (6 bases each). CDR1 is MNHNY, CDR2 SVGAGI, per germline (reference sequence). Trimming removed 6 bases from V and 3 bases from J, with 14 bases in between. The CDR3 loop spans 15 amino acids. CDR3 protein: CASRGRGPDTGELFF. The CDR3 DNA sequence: TGTGCCAGCAGGGGACGGGGGCCGGACACCGGGGAGCTGTTTTTT.

A remark on this clone: The junction departs from germline at one end; a sequencing error may be responsible. The rearrangement uses TRBV4-2 and TRBJ1-1, with D perhaps TRBD1 (5 bases). Germline lookup yields CDR1 LGHNA and CDR2 YNFKEQ. The CDR3 has 13 amino acids. CDR3 sequence reads: CASSLEGDRGDLF. The CDR3 DNA reads TGTGCCAGCAGCTTGGAAGGCGACAGAGGAGATCTTTTT.

This clone was picked up a small number of times. The V gene is TRBV6-5, the J gene TRBJ1-2; 9 bases line up with TRBD1. CDR3 length equals 15 residues. The germline gives CDR1 MNHEY, CDR2 SVGAGI. Losses at the gene ends were 7 bases for V and 2 bases for J; bases not matched to a gene: 8. CDR3 region: CASTQQGTGNYGYTF. In DNA, the CDR3 is TGTGCCAGCACTCAACAGGGGACAGGGAACTATGGCTACACCTTC.

This chain joins TRBV6-5 and TRBJ2-3; unclear D gene. The CDR3 consists of 14 residues. Trimming removed 4 bases at V and 1 base at J, with 9 bases between. Germline CDR1 MNHEY, CDR2 SVGAGI. CDR3 coding DNA: TGTGCCAGCAGTTCCGGCTATGGCACAGATACGCAGTATTTT. This translates into CASSSGYGTDTQYF.

The V call is TRBV19, the J call TRBJ2-3, with TRBD2 identical over 7 bases. Germline trimming cut 2 bases from V and 5 bases from J; bases unmatched to any gene: 7. The CDR3 is 15 residues long. CDR1 and CDR2 (germline): LNHDA, SQIVND (reference sequence). CDR3 DNA sequence: TGTGCCAGTAGTATACGGGGGACTATCGGAGATACGCAGTATTTT. Translating gives CASSIRGTIGDTQYF.

The chain carries TRBV6-5 and TRBJ2-7; 7 bases are shared with TRBD1. V was pared by 5 bases and J by 2 bases, with 9 bases of the junction left unmatched. Germline V gives CDR1 MNHEY, CDR2 SVGAGI. The CDR3 sequence is 15 residues long. The CDR3 spells CASSLQGVNPYEQYF. Here the CDR3 DNA reads TGTGCCAGCAGTCTCCAGGGGGTCAACCCCTACGAGCAGTACTTC.

This chain joins TRBV14 and TRBJ1-2; the D gene is possibly TRBD1 (5 bases). V was cut by 1 base and J by 4 bases, with 13 bases left in between. The CDR3 extends over 15 amino acids. The V gene's germline CDR1 is SGHDN and CDR2 FVKESK. CDR3 nucleotide sequence: TGTGCCAGCAGCCAAGGACAGCTAAAGGGCTATGGCTACACCTTC. This gives the protein CASSQGQLKGYGYTF.

V is TRBV9 and J is TRBJ2-2; TRBD2 agrees at 9 bases. After removal of 0 bases from V and 7 bases from J, the junction contained 1 base not matched to a gene. The germline V gene encodes CDR1 SGDLS and CDR2 YYNGEE. The CDR3 has 14 amino acids. DNA of the CDR3: TGTGCCAGCAGCGTAGATAGCGGGGGCGGGGAGCTGTTTTTT. Encoded protein: CASSVDSGGGELFF.

The CDR3 loop reads CASSPSERPLKGYTF. The CDR3, as DNA: TGTGCCAGCAGCCCGTCGGAAAGACCACTAAAAGGCTACACCTTC. The chain joins TRBV27 to TRBJ1-2; D uncertain. Trimming pared 6 bases from V and 8 bases from J, leaving 22 bases between. Germline V gives CDR1 MNHEY, CDR2 SMNVEV (reference sequence). The CDR3 has 15 residues.

The rearrangement uses TRBV18 and TRBJ2-3; 8 bases line up with TRBD2. Germline-derived CDR1 and CDR2 are KGHSH and LQKENI. The CDR3 is made up of 17 amino acids. V was clipped by 4 bases and J by 5 bases; unmatched bases: 14. CDR3 nucleotide sequence: TGTGCCAGCTCACACCCTTGGGGACGGGAGGGCCAAGATACGCAGTATTTT. It encodes CASSHPWGREGQDTQYF.

The DNA of the CDR3 is TGCAGCGTTGAAGACCGGGCGCGGGGCTATGGCTACACCTTC. Translated, it gives CSVEDRARGYGYTF. The chain recombines TRBV29-1 with TRBJ1-2; no definite D call. Germline CDR1 reads SQVTM; CDR2 reads ANQGSEA. The length of the CDR3 is 14 residues. V was trimmed by 0 bases and J by 4 bases, leaving 12 bases between them.

J is TRBJ2-3 and V is TRBV7-3; D not resolved. The V end was cut by 0 bases, the J end by 5 bases, with 6 bases between. Germline V gives CDR1 SGHTA, CDR2 FQGTGA. The CDR3 runs 13 residues. CDR3 DNA sequence: TGTGCCAGCAGCTTAACAAGTGGAGATACGCAGTATTTT. Protein: CASSLTSGDTQYF.

This chain uses TRBV19 with TRBJ2-1, with 14 bases fitting TRBD2. The CDR3 runs to 17 residues. The J segment lost 8 bases and the V segment lost 2 bases, leaving 8 bases of the junction unmatched. Germline V gives CDR1 LNHDA, CDR2 SQIVND (reference sequence). This chain's CDR3 is CASSILGLTSGRDEQFF. In nucleotides, the CDR3 is TGTGCCAGTAGTATACTGGGCTTGACTAGCGGGAGGGATGAGCAGTTCTTC.

To note about this clone: Other nucleotide sequences from this sample produce the same CDR3. The genes are TRBV5-4 and TRBJ2-3; TRBD2 matches at 7 bases. The CDR3 has 15 amino acids. Germline lookup yields CDR1 SGHNT and CDR2 YYREEE (reference sequence). V shed 0 bases and J 3 bases; nucleotides not matched to a gene: 4. In DNA form, the CDR3 reads TGTGCCAGCAGCTTGGTGGGGGGGGGAACAGATACGCAGTATTTT. Amino acid sequence: CASSLVGGGTDTQYF. Full variable domain (missing parts from reference TRBV5-4 and TRBJ2-3): ETGVTQSPTHLIKTRGQQVTLRCSSQSGHNTVSWYQQALGQGPQFIFQYYREEENGRGNFPPRFSGLQFPNYSSELNVNALELDDSALYLCASSLVGGGTDTQYFGPGTRLTVL.